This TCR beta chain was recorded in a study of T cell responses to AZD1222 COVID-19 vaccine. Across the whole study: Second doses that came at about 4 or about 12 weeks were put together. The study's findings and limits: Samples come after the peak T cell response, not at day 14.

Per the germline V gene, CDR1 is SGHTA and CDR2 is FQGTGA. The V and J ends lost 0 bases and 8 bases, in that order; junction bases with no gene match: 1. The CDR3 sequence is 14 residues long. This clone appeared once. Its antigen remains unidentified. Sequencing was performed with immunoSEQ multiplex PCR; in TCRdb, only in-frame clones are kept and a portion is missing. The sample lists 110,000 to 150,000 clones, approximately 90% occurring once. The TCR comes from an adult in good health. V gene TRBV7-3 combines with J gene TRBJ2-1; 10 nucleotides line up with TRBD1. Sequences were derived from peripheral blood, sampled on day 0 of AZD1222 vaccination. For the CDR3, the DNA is TGTGCCAGCAGCTTAACCGGGACAGGGGATGAGCAGTTCTTC. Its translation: CASSLTGTGDEQFF.